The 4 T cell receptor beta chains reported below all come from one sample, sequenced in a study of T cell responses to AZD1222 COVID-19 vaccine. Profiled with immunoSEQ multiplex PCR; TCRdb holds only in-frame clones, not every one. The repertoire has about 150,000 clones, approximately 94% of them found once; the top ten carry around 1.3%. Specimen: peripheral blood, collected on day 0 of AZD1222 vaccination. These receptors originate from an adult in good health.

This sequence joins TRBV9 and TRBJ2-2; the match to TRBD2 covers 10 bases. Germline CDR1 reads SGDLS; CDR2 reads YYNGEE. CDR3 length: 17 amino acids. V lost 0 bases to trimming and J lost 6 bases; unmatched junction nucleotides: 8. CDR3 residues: CASSVAISGGASGELFF. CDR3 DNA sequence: TGTGCCAGCAGCGTAGCTATCAGCGGGGGGGCCTCCGGGGAGCTGTTTTTT.

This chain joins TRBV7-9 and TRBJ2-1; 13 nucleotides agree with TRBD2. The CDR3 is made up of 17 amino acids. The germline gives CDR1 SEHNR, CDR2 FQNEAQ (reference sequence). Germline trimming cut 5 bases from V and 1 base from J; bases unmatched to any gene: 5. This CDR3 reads CASSTGLAGRSYNEQFF. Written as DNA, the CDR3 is TGTGCCAGCAGCACGGGACTAGCGGGAAGGTCCTACAATGAGCAGTTCTTC.

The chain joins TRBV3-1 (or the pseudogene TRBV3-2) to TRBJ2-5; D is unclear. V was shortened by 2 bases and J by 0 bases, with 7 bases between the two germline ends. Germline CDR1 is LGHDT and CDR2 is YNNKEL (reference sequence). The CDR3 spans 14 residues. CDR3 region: CASSQRLDQETQYF. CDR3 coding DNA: TGTGCCAGCAGCCAAAGATTGGACCAAGAGACCCAGTACTTC.

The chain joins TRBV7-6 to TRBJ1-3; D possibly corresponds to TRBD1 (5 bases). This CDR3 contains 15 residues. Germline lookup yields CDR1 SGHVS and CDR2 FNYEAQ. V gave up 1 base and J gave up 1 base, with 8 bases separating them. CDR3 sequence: CASSLGQISGNTIYF. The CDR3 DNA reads TGTGCCAGCAGCTTAGGACAGATTTCTGGAAACACCATATATTTT. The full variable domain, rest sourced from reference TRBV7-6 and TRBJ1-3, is GAGVSQSPRYKVTKRGQDVALRCDPISGHVSLYWYRQALGQGPEFLTYFNYEAQQDKSGLPNDRFSAERPEGSISTLTIQRTEQRDSAMYRCASSLGQISGNTIYFGEGSWLTVV.